The following is a T cell receptor beta chain sequence with its context. Its antigen remains unknown. Germline CDR1 MGHRA, CDR2 YSYEKL. Trimming removed 5 bases at V and 4 bases at J, with 21 bases between. The CDR3 runs 17 residues. This entry comes from a study of blood T cells in healthy people across ages. A second PCR of about 6 to 11 cycles used a sample-barcoded 5' primer and a J-beta primer mix. Every single cDNA molecule received a tag from a template-switch adaptor with 12 random nucleotides. TCRdb itself ran the 5' RACE reads through MiXCR, one entry per CDR3 protein. This sample yields 450,000 to 600,000 distinct CDR3 sequences, of which around 27% are seen a single time; 3% to 4.5% belongs to the top ten. General study results and limits: The unsorted PBMCs prevented any conclusive comparison of naive versus antigen-experienced cells.

This sample was also put to use in a study of T cells of mothers and their children. Per that study: Related mother and child pairs showed slightly greater overlap (not significant) than unrelated pairs did.

Input material: blood. The chain is built from TRBV4-1 and TRBJ2-1, with D possibly being TRBD1 or TRBD2 (7 bases each). The TCR sequence derives from a boy aged 2 to 10 in good health. As DNA, the CDR3 is TGCGCCAGCAGCAAACGAGGGGAGGGGGCCGTTTACAATGAGCAGTTCTTC. Translation gives CASSKRGEGAVYNEQFF.